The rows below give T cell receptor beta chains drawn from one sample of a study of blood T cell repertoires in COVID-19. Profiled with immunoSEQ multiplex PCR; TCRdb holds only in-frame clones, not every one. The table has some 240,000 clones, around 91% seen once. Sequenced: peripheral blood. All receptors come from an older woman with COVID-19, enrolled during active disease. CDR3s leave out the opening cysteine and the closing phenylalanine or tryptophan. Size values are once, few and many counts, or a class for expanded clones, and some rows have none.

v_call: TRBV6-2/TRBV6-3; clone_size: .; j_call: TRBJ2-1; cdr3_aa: ASSWTSGGLRNEQF
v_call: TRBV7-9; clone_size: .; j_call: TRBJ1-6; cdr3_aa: ASSFDSSYNSPLH
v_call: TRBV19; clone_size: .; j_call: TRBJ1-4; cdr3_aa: ASSPTGGQDEKLF
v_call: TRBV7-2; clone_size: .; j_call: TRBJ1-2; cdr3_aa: ASSHGQNYGYT
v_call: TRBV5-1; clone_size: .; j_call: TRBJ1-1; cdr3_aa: ASSFRPSGNTEAF
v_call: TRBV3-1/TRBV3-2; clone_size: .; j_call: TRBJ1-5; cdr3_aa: ASSQRGQGARNWDNQPQH
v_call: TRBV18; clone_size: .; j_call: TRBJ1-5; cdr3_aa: ASSPDKTYQPQH
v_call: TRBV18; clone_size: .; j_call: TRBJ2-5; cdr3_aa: ASSRTGLGKTQY
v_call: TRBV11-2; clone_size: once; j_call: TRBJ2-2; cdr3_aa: ASSLTFQTGLNTGELF
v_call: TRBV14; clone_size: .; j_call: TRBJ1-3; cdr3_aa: ASSPGRQSSGNTIY
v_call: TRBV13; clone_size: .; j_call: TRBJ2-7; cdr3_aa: ASSLRQGLYEQY
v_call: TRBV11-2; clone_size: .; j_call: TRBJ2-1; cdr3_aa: ASARGADEQF
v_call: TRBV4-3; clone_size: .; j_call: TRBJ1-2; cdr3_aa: ASSQDHGGSYT
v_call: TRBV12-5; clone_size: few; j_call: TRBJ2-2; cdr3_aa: ASGSPMGATDGELF
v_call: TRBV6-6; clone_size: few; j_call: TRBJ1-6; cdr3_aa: ASSQGRGAGGSSYNSPLH
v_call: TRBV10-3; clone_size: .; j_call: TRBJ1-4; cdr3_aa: AISESPGQGNEKLF
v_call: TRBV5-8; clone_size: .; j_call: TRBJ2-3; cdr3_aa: ASSSRWGGTDTQY
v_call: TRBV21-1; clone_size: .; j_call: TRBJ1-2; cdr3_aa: ASSKEGQGYGYT
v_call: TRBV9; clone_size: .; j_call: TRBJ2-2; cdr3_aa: ASSVNSIGVAGELF
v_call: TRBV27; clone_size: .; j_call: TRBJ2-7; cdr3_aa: ASSQAGPLGEQY
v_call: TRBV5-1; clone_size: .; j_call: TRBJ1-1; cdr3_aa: ASSSSMNTEAF
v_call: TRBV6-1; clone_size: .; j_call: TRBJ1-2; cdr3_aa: ASSGEQGRALTYGYT
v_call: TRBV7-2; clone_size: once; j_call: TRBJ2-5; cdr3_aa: ASSPSGTGVGETQY
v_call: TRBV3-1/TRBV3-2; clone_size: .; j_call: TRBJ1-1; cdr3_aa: ASSQGGAEAF
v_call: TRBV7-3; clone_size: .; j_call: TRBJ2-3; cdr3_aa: ASSFGGARTDTQY
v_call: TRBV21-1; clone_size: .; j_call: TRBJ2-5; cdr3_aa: ASTIPGQQETQY
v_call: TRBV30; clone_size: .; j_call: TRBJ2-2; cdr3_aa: AWSVQNTGELF
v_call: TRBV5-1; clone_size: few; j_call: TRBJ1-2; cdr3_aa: ASSSGNREGYT
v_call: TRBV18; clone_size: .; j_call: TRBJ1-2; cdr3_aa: ASRDTQDSAYGYT
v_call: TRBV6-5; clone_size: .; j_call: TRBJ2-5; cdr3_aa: ASSYSRNRRTQY
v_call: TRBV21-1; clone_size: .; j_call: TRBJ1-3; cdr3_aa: ASSKVVCKFGTRGQYSGNTIY
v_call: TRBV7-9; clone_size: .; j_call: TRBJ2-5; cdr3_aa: ASSLSGTGGYETQY
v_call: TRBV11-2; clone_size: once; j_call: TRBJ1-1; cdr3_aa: ASSSFGGGNTEAF
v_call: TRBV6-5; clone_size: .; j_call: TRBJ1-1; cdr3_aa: ASSYPRGEAF
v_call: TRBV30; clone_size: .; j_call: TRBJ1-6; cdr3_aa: AWSVRGGTAYSPLH
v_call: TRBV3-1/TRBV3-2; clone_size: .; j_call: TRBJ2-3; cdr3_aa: ASSQLLQDTQY
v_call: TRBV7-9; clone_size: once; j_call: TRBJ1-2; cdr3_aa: ASSISGTGGLSYGYT
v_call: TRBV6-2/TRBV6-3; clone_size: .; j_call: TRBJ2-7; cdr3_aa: ASSNNYEQY
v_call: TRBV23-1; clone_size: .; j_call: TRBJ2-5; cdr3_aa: ASSRAARVKQETQY
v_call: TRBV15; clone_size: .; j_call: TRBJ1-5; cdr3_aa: ATSRSRGAGSNQPQH
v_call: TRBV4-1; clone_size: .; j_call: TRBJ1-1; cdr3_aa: ASSQLLTGPVNTEAF
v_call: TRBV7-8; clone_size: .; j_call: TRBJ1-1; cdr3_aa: ASSSQDRGSEAF
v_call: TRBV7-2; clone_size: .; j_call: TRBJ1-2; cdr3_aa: ASSFTGDFYGYT
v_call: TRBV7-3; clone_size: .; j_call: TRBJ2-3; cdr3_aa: ASSHSRGREDTQY
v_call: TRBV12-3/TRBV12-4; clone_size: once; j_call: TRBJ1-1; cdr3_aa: ASSRTAITEAF
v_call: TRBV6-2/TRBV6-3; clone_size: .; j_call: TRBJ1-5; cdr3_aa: ASSYRLLTGGNNQPQH
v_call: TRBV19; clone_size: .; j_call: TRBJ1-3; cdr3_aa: ATRDRYNSGNTIY
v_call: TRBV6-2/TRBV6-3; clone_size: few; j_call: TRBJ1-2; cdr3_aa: ASSTYRAVDYGYT
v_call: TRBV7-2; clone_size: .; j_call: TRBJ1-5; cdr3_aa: ASASAGGSNQPQH
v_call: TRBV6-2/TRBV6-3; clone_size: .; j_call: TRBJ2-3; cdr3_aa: ASSPAGYTDTQY
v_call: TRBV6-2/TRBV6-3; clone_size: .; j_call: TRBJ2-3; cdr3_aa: ASSYRDPGQGADTQY
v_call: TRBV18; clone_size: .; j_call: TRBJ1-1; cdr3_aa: ASSLRTGANTEAF
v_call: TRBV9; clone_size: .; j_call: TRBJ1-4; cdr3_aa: ASSWGVRGGGEKLF
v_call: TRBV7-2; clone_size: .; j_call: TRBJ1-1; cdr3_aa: ASSLTGPPNTEAF
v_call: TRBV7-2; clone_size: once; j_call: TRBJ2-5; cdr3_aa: ASSLERTGPLRETQY
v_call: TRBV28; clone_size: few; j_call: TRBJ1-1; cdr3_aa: ASSPGGRWDSEAF
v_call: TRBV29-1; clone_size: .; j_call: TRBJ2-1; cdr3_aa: STRTGGGPNEQF
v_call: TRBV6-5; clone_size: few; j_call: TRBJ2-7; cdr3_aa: ASSFRGYEQY